The 20 T cell receptor beta chains below were found in one sample sequenced in a study of blood T cell repertoires in COVID-19. Here immunoSEQ multiplex PCR was the method, and the copy in TCRdb shows in-frame clones only, minus some. The data hold about 49,000 clones, with around 86% observed a single time. Sequenced input: peripheral blood. The receptors originated from an elderly woman with COVID-19, enrolled during active disease.

The chain combines TRBV5-1 with TRBJ2-7; perhaps TRBD1 as D (5 bases). There are 14 residues in the CDR3. V was clipped by 0 bases and J by 2 bases, with 9 bases between them. Germline assignment: CDR1 SGHRS and CDR2 YFSETQ. As DNA, the CDR3 is TGCGCCAGCAGCTTGGCAAGGGGTCCCTACGAGCAGTACTTC. This encodes CASSLARGPYEQYF.

V usage is TRBV18 and J usage is TRBJ2-7; 7 bases fit TRBD1. Germline V gene data show CDR1 as KGHSH and CDR2 as LQKENI. V gave up 3 bases and J gave up 3 bases; unmatched junction bases: 2. CDR3 size: 13 residues. CDR3 sequence reads: CASSPSGGYEQYF. Written as DNA, the CDR3 is TGTGCCAGCTCACCTTCAGGGGGCTACGAGCAGTACTTC.

The chain carries TRBV7-9 and TRBJ2-3; D remains ambiguous. This CDR3 comprises 15 residues. CDR1 SEHNR and CDR2 FQNEAQ come from the germline V gene (reference sequence). V lost 5 bases to trimming and J lost 0 bases, with 12 bases between them. As DNA, the CDR3 is TGTGCCAGCAGCCCCGCAGAGGCTAGCACAGATACGCAGTATTTT. Translating gives CASSPAEASTDTQYF.

The chain is built from TRBV12-2 and TRBJ1-2; the table's D gene call, TRBD1, was not cross checked with the DNA. TRBV12-2 is described as a pseudogene. The CDR3 is 15 amino acids. CDR3 region: CASRPPHTGHYGYTF. The CDR3, as DNA: TGTGCAAGTCGCCCTCCTCATACAGGGCACTATGGCTACACCTTC.

This rearrangement joins TRBV9 to TRBJ2-3, with a possible D match to TRBD2 (6 bases). The CDR3 sequence is 16 residues long. V was clipped by 0 bases and J by 5 bases, with 16 bases between them. CDR1 and CDR2 (germline): SGDLS, YYNGEE. Here the CDR3 DNA reads TGTGCCAGCAGCGTAGGCGTACTAGCCGGAGGAGATACGCAGTATTTT. Its translation: CASSVGVLAGGDTQYF.

The chain employs TRBV2 and TRBJ2-5; 8 nucleotides line up with TRBD2. V was clipped by 5 bases and J by 2 bases; unmatched bases: 4. CDR3 length: 14 residues. CDR1 SNHLY and CDR2 FYNNEI come from the germline V gene. The CDR3 loop is CASSSGRGQETQYF. The CDR3 bases are TGTGCCAGCAGTTCCGGGAGGGGGCAAGAGACCCAGTACTTC.

The J gene is TRBJ2-2, the V gene TRBV7-9; possible D gene TRBD2, 6 bases. V lost 5 bases to trimming and J lost 3 bases, with 10 bases between them. The CDR3 length is 14 residues. Germline V gene lookup returns CDR1 SEHNR and CDR2 FQNEAQ (reference sequence). CDR3 protein: CASSPGLYTGELFF. The CDR3 DNA is TGTGCCAGCAGCCCGGGACTCTACACCGGGGAGCTGTTTTTT.

The chain links TRBV4-1 to TRBJ2-2, with 7 nucleotides matching TRBD2. The CDR3 runs to 15 residues. J was trimmed by 4 bases and V by 4 bases; bases with no gene match: 6. The germline V gene encodes CDR1 MGHRA and CDR2 YSYEKL. CDR3 coding DNA: TGCGCCAGCAGCCCGACCGGGGGGACCACCGGGGAGCTGTTTTTT. Its translation is CASSPTGGTTGELFF.

V and J are TRBV5-1 and TRBJ2-7, with D possibly matching TRBD1 (5 bases). The germline V and J ends were trimmed by 0 bases and 3 bases, with 13 bases remaining between them. Germline V CDR1 and CDR2: SGHRS, YFSETQ. This CDR3 comprises 15 residues. In nucleotides, the CDR3 is TGCGCCAGCAGCTTGGCCGTAGGGGCAATCTACGAGCAGTACTTC. Protein: CASSLAVGAIYEQYF.

V is TRBV29-1 and J is TRBJ2-5; TRBD2 matches 7 bases. Germline V gene lookup returns CDR1 SQVTM and CDR2 ANQGSEA. The CDR3 loop spans 10 amino acids. The CDR3 is CVGGGETQYF. CDR3 sequence (DNA): TGCGTGGGGGGGGGAGAGACCCAGTACTTC. Based on the CDR3 plus reference TRBV29-1 and TRBJ2-5, the full variable domain is SAVISQKPSRDICQRGTSLTIQCQVDSQVTMMFWYRQQPGQSLTLIATANQGSEATYESGFVIDKFPISRPNLTFSTLTVSNMSPEDSSIYLCVGGGETQYFGPGTRLLVL.

This clone came up once. The rearrangement links TRBV7-2 to TRBJ2-7; 9 bases fit TRBD1. Germline V gene data show CDR1 as SGHTA and CDR2 as FQGNSA. Germline trimming cut 7 bases from V and 3 bases from J; bases unmatched to any gene: 4. The CDR3 spans 13 residues. CDR3 nucleotide sequence: TGTGCCAGCAACTGGGACAGGGACTACGAGCAGTACTTC. Translation: CASNWDRDYEQYF.

This clone was counted between two and nine times. The chain joins TRBV27 to TRBJ2-2; D may be TRBD1 (5 bases). Trimming took 7 bases from V and 7 from J, leaving 13 bases between them. Germline CDR1 is MNHEY and CDR2 is SMNVEV (reference sequence). The CDR3 has 13 amino acids. This CDR3 reads CASILQGIGELFF. The CDR3 DNA is TGTGCCAGCATACTCCAGGGTATCGGGGAGCTGTTTTTT.

This clone was detected once. V is TRBV7-3 and J is TRBJ2-5; 8 bases fit TRBD1. V shed 4 bases and J 7 bases; nucleotides not matched to a gene: 5. Germline CDR1 and CDR2: SGHTA and FQGTGA. This CDR3 has 13 residues. Here the CDR3 DNA reads TGTGCCAGCAGCTCGACAGGGGCCGGGACCCAGTACTTC. Translated, it gives CASSSTGAGTQYF.

The chain carries TRBV3-1 (or the pseudogene TRBV3-2) and TRBJ2-3, with 11 bases lining up with TRBD1. V shed 2 bases and J 1 base; nucleotides not matched to a gene: 5. This CDR3 contains 17 residues. The germline CDR1 and CDR2 sequences are LGHDT and YNNKEL (reference sequence). The CDR3 protein is CASSQWTGGVRTDTQYF. As DNA, the CDR3 is TGTGCCAGCAGCCAATGGACAGGGGGCGTCCGCACAGATACGCAGTATTTT.

The rearrangement links TRBV18 to TRBJ2-7; perhaps TRBD2 as D (6 bases). From germline, CDR1 is KGHSH and CDR2 LQKENI. The V gene lost 1 base and the J gene lost 7 bases, with 17 bases spanning the gap. This CDR3 is built from 15 residues. The CDR3 loop reads CASSPRLAPGGEQYF. In DNA form, the CDR3 reads TGTGCCAGCTCACCACGGTTAGCGCCCGGAGGGGAGCAGTACTTC.

V gene TRBV3-1 (or the pseudogene TRBV3-2) combines with J gene TRBJ1-5, with D perhaps TRBD1 (6 bases). With 4 bases removed from V and 3 bases from J, the gap between germline ends came to 7 bases. The germline CDR1 and CDR2 sequences are LGHDT and YNNKEL (reference sequence). This CDR3 is 13 amino acids long. Here the CDR3 DNA reads TGTGCCAGCAGCCGGACAGACAATCAGCCCCAGCATTTT. Its translation is CASSRTDNQPQHF.

This sequence joins TRBV3-1 (or the pseudogene TRBV3-2) and TRBJ2-7, with TRBD2 as a possible D gene (6 bases). V lost 2 bases and J lost 6, with 14 bases in between. There are 14 residues in the CDR3. CDR1 and CDR2 (germline): LGHDT, YNNKEL (reference sequence). As DNA, the CDR3 is TGTGCCAGCAGCCAACGTGGGAGTAGCGGCGAGCAGTACTTC. Translating gives CASSQRGSSGEQYF.

The V call is TRBV7-2, the J call TRBJ1-5; D possibly corresponds to TRBD1 (5 bases). The CDR3 sequence is 14 residues long. Germline V gene sequence: CDR1 SGHTA, CDR2 FQGNSA. Trimming removed 1 base from V and 7 bases from J, with 11 bases in between. CDR3 loop: CASSLGPGLQPQHF. In DNA form, the CDR3 reads TGTGCCAGCAGCTTAGGCCCAGGGTTGCAGCCCCAGCATTTT. The variable domain in full, completed from reference TRBV7-2 and TRBJ1-5, reads GAGVSQSPSNKVTEKGKDVELRCDPISGHTALYWYRQSLGQGLEFLIYFQGNSAPDKSGLPSDRFSAERTGGSVSTLTIQRTQQEDSAVYLCASSLGPGLQPQHFGDGTRLSIL.

The DNA of the CDR3 is TGTGCCAGTAGTATAGCCGGGACAGGTTACGAGCAGTACTTC. Its translation: CASSIAGTGYEQYF. The V call is TRBV19, the J call TRBJ2-7; TRBD1 matches 8 bases. CDR1 and CDR2 from the germline V gene are LNHDA and SQIVND (reference sequence). This CDR3 has 14 residues. V lost 1 base to trimming and J lost 4 bases; unmatched junction nucleotides: 3.

V gene TRBV7-3 combines with J gene TRBJ2-1; possible D gene TRBD2, 6 bases. Germline V lookup: CDR1 SGHTA, CDR2 FQGTGA. With 4 bases removed from V and 7 bases from J, the gap between germline ends came to 14 bases. This CDR3 is 14 amino acids long. The CDR3 region has the DNA TGTGCCAGCAGCTCCCTTGGCGGGGCTAATGAGCAGTTCTTC. Encoded protein: CASSSLGGANEQFF.